The count of the clone carrying this T cell receptor beta chain is one. The data stem from a study of blood T cell repertoires in COVID-19. Study information: Acute and convalescent COVID-19 specimens originated in the United States, Italy and Spain. T cells, B-cell-depleted T cells, or PBMCs provided the cDNA or gDNA that served as material.

Trimming removed 1 base from V and 5 bases from J, with 6 bases in between. The length of the CDR3 is 13 residues. The germline CDR1 and CDR2 sequences are LGHDT and YNNKEL (reference sequence). Libraries were prepared by immunoSEQ multiplex PCR; TCRdb keeps only in-frame clonotypes and omits some of them. The data contain about 140,000 clones, roughly 79% of them singletons. The origin of this receptor is a woman aged 60-75 years with acute or convalescent COVID-19. The J gene is TRBJ2-1, the V gene TRBV3-1 (or the pseudogene TRBV3-2); D is perhaps TRBD2 (6 bases). The sample taken for sequencing was peripheral blood. For the CDR3, the DNA is TGTGCCAGCAGCCAAGGGACTAACAATGAGCAGTTCTTC. Its protein product is CASSQGTNNEQFF.